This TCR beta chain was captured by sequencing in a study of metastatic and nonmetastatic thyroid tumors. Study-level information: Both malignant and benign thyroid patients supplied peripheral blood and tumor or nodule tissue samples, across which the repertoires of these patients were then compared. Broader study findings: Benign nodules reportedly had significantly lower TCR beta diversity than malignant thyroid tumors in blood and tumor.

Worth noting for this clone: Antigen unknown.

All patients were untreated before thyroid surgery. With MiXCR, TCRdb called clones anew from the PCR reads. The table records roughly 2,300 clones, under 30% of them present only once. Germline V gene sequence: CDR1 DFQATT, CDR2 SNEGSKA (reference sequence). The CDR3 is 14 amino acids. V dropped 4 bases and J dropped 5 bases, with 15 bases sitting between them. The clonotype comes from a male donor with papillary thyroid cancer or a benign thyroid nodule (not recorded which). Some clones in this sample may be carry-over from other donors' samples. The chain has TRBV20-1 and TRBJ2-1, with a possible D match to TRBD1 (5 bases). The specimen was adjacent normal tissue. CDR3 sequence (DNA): TGCAGTGCTACAGAGCCAGGGCAAAACAATGAGCAGTTCTTC. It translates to CSATEPGQNNEQFF.